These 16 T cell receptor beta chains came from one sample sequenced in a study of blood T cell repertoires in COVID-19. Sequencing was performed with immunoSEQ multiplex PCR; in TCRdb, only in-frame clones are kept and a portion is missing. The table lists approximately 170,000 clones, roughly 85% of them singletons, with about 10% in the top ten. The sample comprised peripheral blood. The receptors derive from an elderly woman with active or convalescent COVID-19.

In nucleotides, the CDR3 is TGTGCCAGCAGCATAAGACTAGCGGGAGGGCCGAGCGATGAGCAGTTCTTC. It specifies CASSIRLAGGPSDEQFF. This chain links TRBV7-8 with TRBJ2-1; 14 bases are shared with TRBD2. The CDR3 sequence is 17 residues long. V trimming: 5 bases; J trimming: 8 bases; junction bases outside the gene matches: 11. CDR1 is SGHVS, CDR2 FQNEAQ, per germline.

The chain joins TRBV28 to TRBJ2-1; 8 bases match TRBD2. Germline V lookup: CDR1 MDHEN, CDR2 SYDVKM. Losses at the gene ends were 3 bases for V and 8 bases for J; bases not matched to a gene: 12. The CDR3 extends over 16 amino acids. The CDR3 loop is CASSFPGTRVTDEQFF. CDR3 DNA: TGTGCCAGCAGTTTCCCCGGGACTAGGGTAACAGATGAGCAGTTCTTC.

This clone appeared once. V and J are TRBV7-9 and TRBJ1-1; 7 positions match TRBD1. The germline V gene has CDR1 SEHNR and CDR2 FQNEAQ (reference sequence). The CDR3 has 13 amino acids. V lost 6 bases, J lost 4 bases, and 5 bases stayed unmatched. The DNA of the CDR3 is TGTGCCAGCAGAATGACAGGGACCACTGAAGCTTTCTTT. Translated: CASRMTGTTEAFF.

CDR3 nucleotide sequence: TGTGCCAGCAGACACCCCCAGGGGCGCACAGGTGGCTACACCTTC. This sequence encodes CASRHPQGRTGGYTF. The V call is TRBV2, the J call TRBJ1-2, with D possibly matching TRBD1 (6 bases). Trimming removed 6 bases from V and 7 bases from J, with 21 bases in between. Germline V gene data show CDR1 as SNHLY and CDR2 as FYNNEI. CDR3 length: 15 residues.

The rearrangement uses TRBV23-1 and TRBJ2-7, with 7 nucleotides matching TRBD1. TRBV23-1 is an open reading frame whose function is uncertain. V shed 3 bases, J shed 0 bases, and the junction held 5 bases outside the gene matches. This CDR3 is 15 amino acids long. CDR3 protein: CASSHGTEGSYEQYF. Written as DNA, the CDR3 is TGCGCCAGCAGTCACGGGACAGAAGGCTCCTACGAGCAGTACTTC.

CDR3 DNA: TGTGCCACCAACAGGGGCCGCAGGGTAGATCAGCCCCAGCATTTT. Protein sequence: CATNRGRRVDQPQHF. The genes are TRBV6-5 and TRBJ1-5, with TRBD1 identical over 7 bases. CDR3 length equals 15 residues. J lost 5 bases, V lost 10 bases, and 14 bases had no gene match. Germline loops: CDR1 MNHEY, CDR2 SVGAGI.

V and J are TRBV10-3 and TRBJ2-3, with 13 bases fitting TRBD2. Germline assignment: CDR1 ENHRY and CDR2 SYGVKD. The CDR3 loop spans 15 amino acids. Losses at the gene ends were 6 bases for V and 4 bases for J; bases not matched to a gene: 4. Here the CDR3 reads CAIRQTSGRSDTQYF. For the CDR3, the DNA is TGTGCCATCAGACAGACTAGCGGGAGGTCAGATACGCAGTATTTT.

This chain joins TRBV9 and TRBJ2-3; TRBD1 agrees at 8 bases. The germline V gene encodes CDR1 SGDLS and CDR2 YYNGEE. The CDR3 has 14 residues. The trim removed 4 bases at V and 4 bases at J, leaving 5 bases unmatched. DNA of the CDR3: TGTGCCAGCAGCACGCAGGGGGCCTCAGATACGCAGTATTTT. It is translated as CASSTQGASDTQYF.

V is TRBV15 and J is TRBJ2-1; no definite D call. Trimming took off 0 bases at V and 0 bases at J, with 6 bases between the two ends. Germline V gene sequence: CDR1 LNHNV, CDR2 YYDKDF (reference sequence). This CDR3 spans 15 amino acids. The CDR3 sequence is CATSREGASYNEQFF. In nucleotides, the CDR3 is TGTGCCACCAGCAGAGAAGGAGCCTCCTACAATGAGCAGTTCTTC. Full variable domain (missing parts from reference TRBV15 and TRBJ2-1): DAMVIQNPRYQVTQFGKPVTLSCSQTLNHNVMYWYQQKSSQAPKLLFHYYDKDFNNEADTPDNFQSRRPNTSFCFLDIRSPGLGDTAMYLCATSREGASYNEQFFGPGTRLTVL.

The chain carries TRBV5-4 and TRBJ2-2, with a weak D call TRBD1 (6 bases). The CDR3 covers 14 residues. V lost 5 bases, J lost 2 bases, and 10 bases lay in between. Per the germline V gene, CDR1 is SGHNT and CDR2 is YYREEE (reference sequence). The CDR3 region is CASRQGLNTGELFF. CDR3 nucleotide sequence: TGTGCCAGCAGGCAGGGGTTAAACACCGGGGAGCTGTTTTTT.

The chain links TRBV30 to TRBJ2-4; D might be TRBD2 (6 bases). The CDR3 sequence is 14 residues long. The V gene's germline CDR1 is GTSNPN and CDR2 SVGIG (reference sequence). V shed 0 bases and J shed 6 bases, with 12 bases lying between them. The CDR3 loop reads CAWSVLGRLNIQYF. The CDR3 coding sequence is TGTGCCTGGAGTGTACTTGGGAGGTTAAACATTCAGTACTTC.

CDR3: CASSLRTGGDSPLHF. The CDR3 nucleotides are TGTGCCAGTAGTTTACGGACAGGGGGGGATTCACCCCTCCACTTT. V gene TRBV19 combines with J gene TRBJ1-6; 10 bases are shared with TRBD1. Germline lookup yields CDR1 LNHDA and CDR2 SQIVND (reference sequence). The CDR3 has 15 amino acids. V shed 5 bases and J 8 bases; nucleotides not matched to a gene: 6.

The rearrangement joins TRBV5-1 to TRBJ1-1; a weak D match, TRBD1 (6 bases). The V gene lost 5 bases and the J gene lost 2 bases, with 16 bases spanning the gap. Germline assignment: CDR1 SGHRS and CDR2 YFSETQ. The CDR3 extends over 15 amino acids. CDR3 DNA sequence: TGCGCCAGCAGGAGACAGGCTGTTTTAAACACTGAAGCTTTCTTT. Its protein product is CASRRQAVLNTEAFF.

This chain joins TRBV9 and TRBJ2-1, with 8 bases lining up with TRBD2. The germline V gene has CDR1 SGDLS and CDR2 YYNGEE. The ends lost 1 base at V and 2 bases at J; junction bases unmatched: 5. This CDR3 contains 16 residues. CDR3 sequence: CASSVSVTSAYNEQFF. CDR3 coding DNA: TGTGCCAGCAGCGTATCCGTGACTAGCGCCTACAATGAGCAGTTCTTC.

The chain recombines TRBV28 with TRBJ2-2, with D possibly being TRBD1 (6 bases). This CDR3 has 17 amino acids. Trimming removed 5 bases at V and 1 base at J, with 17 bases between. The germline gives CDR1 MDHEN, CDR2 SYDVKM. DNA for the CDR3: TGTGCCAGCAGTGCCACACAGGGCTACCAGAACACCGGGGAGCTGTTTTTT. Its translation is CASSATQGYQNTGELFF.

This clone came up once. Written as DNA, the CDR3 is TGTGCCAGCAGTTCCCTCGGGAGCGAGGGCACAGATACGCAGTATTTT. Amino acid sequence: CASSSLGSEGTDTQYF. This chain joins TRBV25-1 and TRBJ2-3, with D perhaps TRBD2 (6 bases). The V and J ends lost 5 bases and 1 base respectively, with 16 bases between them. This CDR3 contains 16 residues. CDR1 is MGHDK, CDR2 SYGVNS, per germline.